This T cell receptor (beta chain) was documented in a study of OX40 agonist ivuxolimab in advanced cancers. As for the study in general: Intravenous ivuxolimab was administered to patients every 2 weeks at 0.01 to 10 mg/kg. Of the participants, approximately 44% had some prior anti-PD-1, anti-PD-L1 or anti-CTLA-4 therapy, which was allowed.

The assay was immunoSEQ multiplex PCR, and TCRdb's table has in-frame clones only and misses some. The sample lists 150,000 to 180,000 clones; approximately 94% were seen once. The CDR3 totals 8 residues. This receptor was obtained from an adult with an advanced solid tumor such as melanoma, head and neck, liver or kidney cancer. Sequenced here: CD4+ or CD8+ T cells sorted from blood, sampled in a trial of the OX40 agonist ivuxolimab. The rearrangement uses TRBV21-1 and TRBJ1-1. TRBV21-1 has pseudogene status. The CDR3 region is CNWTEAFF. Written as DNA, the CDR3 is TGTAATTGGACTGAAGCTTTCTTT.